This T cell receptor (beta chain) was captured in a study of OX40 agonist ivuxolimab in advanced cancers. The germline V and J ends were trimmed by 6 bases and 4 bases, with 12 bases remaining between them. Germline V gene lookup returns CDR1 SEHNR and CDR2 FQNEAQ (reference sequence). The length of the CDR3 is 13 residues. The protocol was immunoSEQ multiplex PCR, while the TCRdb copy is restricted to in-frame clones and leaves out a portion. The sample yields more than 75,000 clones, approximately 80% seen once. The rearrangement uses TRBV7-9 and TRBJ1-1; D is possibly TRBD1 (6 bases). This TCR was sampled from an adult with an advanced solid tumor such as melanoma, head and neck, liver or kidney cancer. Sample: CD4+ or CD8+ T cells sorted from blood, taken in a trial of the OX40 agonist ivuxolimab. The CDR3 loop reads CASSSTGTTEAFF. The CDR3 coding sequence is TGTGCCAGCAGTTCTACAGGGACCACTGAAGCTTTCTTT. Full variable domain (remainder filled in from reference TRBV7-9 and TRBJ1-1): DTGVSQNPRHKITKRGQNVTFRCDPISEHNRLYWYRQTLGQGPEFLTYFQNEAQLEKSRLLSDRFSAERPKGSFSTLEIQRTEQGDSAMYLCASSSTGTTEAFFGQGTRLTVV.